This T cell receptor beta chain comes out of a study of T cell responses to AZD1222 COVID-19 vaccine. Study background: Investigators merged groups given second doses at roughly 4 or roughly 12 weeks. Study-wide results and caveats: Repertoires in all cases were sampled only once the peak T cell response had passed. Spike-specific TCR breadth and depth were elevated following two AZD1222 doses. The donor cohort was predominantly white British with a female majority, and clonal diversity may have been underestimated.

Libraries were prepared by immunoSEQ multiplex PCR; TCRdb keeps only in-frame clonotypes and omits some of them. The sample holds approximately 80,000 clones; 85% to 90% are singletons and the top ten take 5% to 6%. Germline assignment: CDR1 SGHDN and CDR2 FVKESK. V was trimmed by 1 base and J by 5 bases, leaving 11 bases between them. The CDR3 consists of 15 residues. Concerning this clone: No antigen is known for it.

This sequence was found in an adult in good health. The V gene is TRBV14, the J gene TRBJ2-2; D gene unclear. Here the sequenced sample was peripheral blood, taken on day 0 of AZD1222 vaccination. The CDR3 DNA sequence: TGTGCCAGCAGCCAAGGTCGGGTCCTTACCGGGGAGCTGTTTTTT. As protein: CASSQGRVLTGELFF.